A single sample is the source of the 26 T cell receptor beta chains below, sequenced in a study of T cell changes during pregnancy in multiple sclerosis. The method was immunoSEQ multiplex PCR; TCRdb's version includes in-frame clones alone and lacks a portion of them. The repertoire holds approximately 64,000 clones, roughly 91% seen once, with roughly 2.1% in the top ten. This specimen consisted of peripheral blood, obtained in the second trimester of pregnancy. These receptors were obtained from a female donor in good health, enrolled as a control in a pregnancy study.

This chain links TRBV18 with TRBJ2-1; maybe TRBD2 (6 bases). Trimming shortened V by 2 bases and J by 5 bases, and 19 bases separated the two germline ends. Germline lookup yields CDR1 KGHSH and CDR2 LQKENI. This CDR3 has 17 residues. CDR3 sequence (DNA): TGTGCCAGCTCACCAGTGCTACGACTAGTCCGTGACAATGAGCAGTTCTTC. It translates to CASSPVLRLVRDNEQFF. The whole variable domain, remainder taken from reference TRBV18 and TRBJ2-1, is NAGVMQNPRHLVRRRGQEARLRCSPMKGHSHVYWYRQLPEEGLKFMVYLQKENIIDESGMPKERFSAEFPKEGPSILRIQQVVRGDSAAYFCASSPVLRLVRDNEQFFGPGTRLTVL.

The chain couples TRBV29-1 to TRBJ2-5; the D is unclear. From germline, CDR1 is SQVTM and CDR2 ANQGSEA. Trimming cost V 7 bases and J 8 bases, with 11 bases left between them. The CDR3 consists of 10 residues. The CDR3 is CSADSGTQYF. Here the CDR3 DNA reads TGCAGCGCGGATTCGGGTACCCAGTACTTC.

This clone was found once. The gene calls are TRBV7-2 and TRBJ2-5; 8 positions agree with TRBD2. Trimming removed 5 bases from V and 5 bases from J; junction bases left unmatched: 10. The CDR3 runs to 15 residues. The germline CDR1 and CDR2 sequences are SGHTA and FQGNSA. The chain's CDR3 is CASSLLGLAGETQYF. The CDR3, as DNA: TGTGCCAGCAGCCTACTTGGACTAGCCGGGGAGACCCAGTACTTC. Filled out from reference TRBV7-2 and TRBJ2-5, the complete variable domain reads GAGVSQSPSNKVTEKGKDVELRCDPISGHTALYWYRQSLGQGLEFLIYFQGNSAPDKSGLPSDRFSAERTGGSVSTLTIQRTQQEDSAVYLCASSLLGLAGETQYFGPGTRLLVL.

The chain is built from TRBV28 and TRBJ1-1; D gene uncertain. From germline, CDR1 is MDHEN and CDR2 SYDVKM. This CDR3 has 13 residues. Trimming removed 2 bases from V and 2 bases from J, with 6 bases in between. DNA for the CDR3: TGTGCCAGCAGTTTACCCTTAAACACTGAAGCTTTCTTT. It codes for CASSLPLNTEAFF.

In its sample, this clone was seen a few times. V usage is TRBV7-9 and J usage is TRBJ1-4; no firm D call. The germline V gene encodes CDR1 SEHNR and CDR2 FQNEAQ (reference sequence). There are 12 residues in the CDR3. Trimming pared 6 bases from V and 5 bases from J, leaving 7 bases between. DNA of the CDR3: TGTGCCAGCAGTGCGGGGAATGAAAAACTGTTTTTT. It is translated as CASSAGNEKLFF.

J is TRBJ2-7 and V is TRBV19, with D maybe TRBD2 (5 bases). Germline V gives CDR1 LNHDA, CDR2 SQIVND (reference sequence). The CDR3 consists of 13 residues. With 1 base removed from V and 4 bases from J, the gap between germline ends came to 8 bases. CDR3 sequence reads: CASSIVEGYEQYF. CDR3 in DNA: TGTGCCAGTAGTATAGTCGAGGGATACGAGCAGTACTTC.

The V and J genes are TRBV30 and TRBJ2-7, with D uncertain. The CDR3 extends over 13 amino acids. V was shortened by 3 bases and J by 7 bases, with 16 bases between the two germline ends. Germline V gene data show CDR1 as GTSNPN and CDR2 as SVGIG (reference sequence). The CDR3 region is CAWRSGLRWEQYF. CDR3 in DNA: TGTGCCTGGAGGTCCGGGTTGCGTTGGGAGCAGTACTTC.

The chain carries TRBV6-4 and TRBJ2-1; 11 bases fit TRBD2. J gave up 8 bases and V 6 bases, and 12 bases lay outside the gene matches. The CDR3 covers 16 residues. CDR1 and CDR2 from the germline V gene are MRHNA and SNTAGT. CDR3 sequence (DNA): TGTGCCAGCAGCCCAAAGGGGACTAGCGGTAGCTATGAGCAGTTCTTC. The encoded protein is CASSPKGTSGSYEQFF.

The gene calls are TRBV7-6 and TRBJ1-5; 7 nucleotides match TRBD1. The J segment lost 3 bases and the V segment lost 0 bases, leaving 2 bases of the junction unmatched. The CDR3 sequence is 15 residues long. Germline loops: CDR1 SGHVS, CDR2 FNYEAQ. The CDR3 region is CASSLATGLNQPQHF. CDR3 bases: TGTGCCAGCAGCTTAGCGACAGGGCTCAATCAGCCCCAGCATTTT.

The gene calls are TRBV5-1 and TRBJ2-7; possible D gene TRBD2, 7 bases. V was shortened by 1 base and J by 6 bases, with 14 bases between the two germline ends. CDR1 and CDR2 (germline): SGHRS, YFSETQ. This CDR3 is built from 14 residues. CDR3 sequence (DNA): TGCGCCAGCAGCTTGTCGGGGGGCCTGTCCGAGCAGTACTTC. Its protein is CASSLSGGLSEQYF.

The V and J genes are TRBV7-6 and TRBJ2-2; 7 positions match TRBD1. This CDR3 is 15 amino acids long. Trimming cost V 4 bases and J 4 bases; bases outside gene matches: 6. Germline assignment: CDR1 SGHVS and CDR2 FNYEAQ. The DNA for the CDR3 is TGTGCCAGCAGCTCCGGGACAGCCTTCACCGGGGAGCTGTTTTTT. It translates to CASSSGTAFTGELFF.

The chain uses TRBV13 and TRBJ1-1; 10 nucleotides match TRBD1. V gave up 5 bases and J gave up 3 bases; unmatched junction bases: 12. The CDR3 runs to 17 residues. In germline, CDR1 is PRHDT, CDR2 FYEKMQ (reference sequence). CDR3 loop: CASSLWGQGSSDTEAFF. The CDR3 region has the DNA TGTGCCAGCAGCCTCTGGGGACAGGGGAGCTCAGACACTGAAGCTTTCTTT.

This clone was counted once. The chain links TRBV18 to TRBJ1-5; D is unclear. This CDR3 has 12 residues. Trimming shortened V by 5 bases and J by 3 bases, and 5 bases separated the two germline ends. Germline V gene sequence: CDR1 KGHSH, CDR2 LQKENI. The CDR3 DNA reads as TGTGCCAGCTCATCTCCCAATCAGCCCCAGCATTTT. Its translation: CASSSPNQPQHF.

The chain carries TRBV7-3 and TRBJ2-1, with 8 nucleotides matching TRBD2. Germline V CDR1 and CDR2: SGHTA, FQGTGA. CDR3 length equals 15 residues. After removal of 2 bases from V and 7 bases from J, the junction contained 7 bases not matched to a gene. The CDR3: CASSLEGLDKNEQFF. The CDR3 DNA follows: TGTGCCAGCAGCTTAGAGGGACTAGATAAGAATGAGCAGTTCTTC.

The CDR3 sequence: CAWSAVSGKTRVLTF. The DNA for the CDR3 is TGTGCCTGGAGTGCGGTGTCGGGGAAGACTCGCGTCCTGACTTTC. The chain uses TRBV30 and TRBJ2-6; D perhaps matches TRBD2 (5 bases). The germline CDR1 and CDR2 sequences are GTSNPN and SVGIG (reference sequence). This CDR3 has 15 residues. V was clipped by 1 base and J by 12 bases, with 19 bases between them.

The chain recombines TRBV19 with TRBJ2-7, with 10 nucleotides matching TRBD1. The CDR3 totals 15 residues. V lost 5 bases and J lost 4; bases outside the gene matches: 8. Germline loops: CDR1 LNHDA, CDR2 SQIVND (reference sequence). CDR3 DNA sequence: TGTGCCAGTAGTGGCCAGGGACAGGGGCAATACGAGCAGTACTTC. As protein: CASSGQGQGQYEQYF.

The chain carries TRBV5-1 and TRBJ1-1; 9 bases line up with TRBD1. Germline CDR1 SGHRS, CDR2 YFSETQ. J gave up 3 bases and V 6 bases, and 6 bases lay outside the gene matches. This CDR3 region has 14 residues. The CDR3 DNA is TGCGCCAGCACCCAGGACAGGGGTGACACTGAAGCTTTCTTT. It translates to CASTQDRGDTEAFF.

The chain uses TRBV9 and TRBJ2-5; 9 nucleotides match TRBD2. CDR1 and CDR2 from the germline V gene are SGDLS and YYNGEE. J was trimmed by 5 bases and V by 0 bases; bases with no gene match: 5. The CDR3 has 15 amino acids. CDR3 DNA: TGTGCCAGCAGCGTAGAGGGGCTAGCGGGGGAGACCCAGTACTTC. This translates into CASSVEGLAGETQYF.

The chain combines TRBV6-4 with TRBJ1-1; D gene uncertain. Trimming cost V 5 bases and J 5 bases, with 12 bases left between them. Germline V lookup: CDR1 MRHNA, CDR2 SNTAGT. The CDR3 runs to 13 residues. The CDR3 DNA is TGTGCCAGCAGTTTGGGAGCGGGGACTGAAGCTTTCTTT. The encoded protein is CASSLGAGTEAFF.

The chain joins TRBV29-1 to TRBJ2-5; 12 nucleotides agree with TRBD2. Germline CDR1 reads SQVTM; CDR2 reads ANQGSEA. The CDR3 runs to 16 residues. V lost 7 bases, J lost 4 bases, and 13 bases stayed unmatched. CDR3 sequence: CSAETSGSGVGETQYF. The CDR3 DNA is TGCAGCGCCGAGACTAGCGGGAGTGGGGTTGGAGAGACCCAGTACTTC.

This clone was detected once. This chain connects TRBV18 to TRBJ2-1; 10 bases fit TRBD2. Germline trimming cut 1 base from V and 2 bases from J; bases unmatched to any gene: 8. This CDR3 contains 18 residues. Per the germline V gene, CDR1 is KGHSH and CDR2 is LQKENI. In DNA, the CDR3 is TGTGCCAGCTCACCACGGGAGAGCGGGGGGGGGACCTACAATGAGCAGTTCTTC. Amino acid sequence: CASSPRESGGGTYNEQFF.

The chain combines TRBV14 with TRBJ1-1; 8 bases fit TRBD1. CDR1 is SGHDN, CDR2 FVKESK, per germline. This CDR3 is 12 amino acids long. Trimming at V came to 9 bases and at J to 6 bases, leaving 6 bases not matched to a gene. The CDR3 loop is CASAQGGPEAFF. The DNA for the CDR3 is TGTGCCAGTGCACAGGGGGGGCCTGAAGCTTTCTTT. Variable domain in full (rest from reference TRBV14 and TRBJ1-1): EAGVTQFPSHSVIEKGQTVTLRCDPISGHDNLYWYRRVMGKEIKFLLHFVKESKQDESGMPNNRFLAERTGGTYSTLKVQPAELEDSGVYFCASAQGGPEAFFGQGTRLTVV.

The J gene is TRBJ2-3, the V gene TRBV28, with D perhaps matching TRBD2 (5 bases). CDR3 length: 16 residues. Germline V lookup: CDR1 MDHEN, CDR2 SYDVKM. Trimming removed 2 bases at V and 1 base at J, with 13 bases between. The CDR3 reads CASSLGPARGTDTQYF. The CDR3 DNA follows: TGTGCCAGCAGTTTAGGCCCGGCGAGGGGCACAGATACGCAGTATTTT.

The chain is built from TRBV5-6 and TRBJ2-4; TRBD2 matches at 11 bases. V trimming: 3 bases; J trimming: 0 bases; junction bases outside the gene matches: 11. The CDR3 is 19 amino acids. Germline values: CDR1 SGHDT, CDR2 YYEEEE. In nucleotides, the CDR3 is TGTGCCAGCAGCTCTTATAGCGGGGGGGGCCTACTAGCCAAAAACATTCAGTACTTC. Encoded protein: CASSSYSGGGLLAKNIQYF. The whole variable domain, filled in from reference TRBV5-6 and TRBJ2-4, reads DAGVTQSPTHLIKTRGQQVTLRCSPKSGHDTVSWYQQALGQGPQFIFQYYEEEERQRGNFPDRFSGHQFPNYSSELNVNALLLGDSALYLCASSSYSGGGLLAKNIQYFGAGTRLSVL.

The rearrangement uses TRBV6-1 and TRBJ2-1; 11 bases agree with TRBD2. Germline CDR1 MNHNS, CDR2 SASEGT. V shed 8 bases, J shed 7 bases, and the junction held 7 bases outside the gene matches. The CDR3 is 14 amino acids. The CDR3 sequence is CASRRLAGLNEQFF. The CDR3 region has the DNA TGTGCCAGCCGCCGACTAGCGGGGCTGAATGAGCAGTTCTTC.

V gene TRBV6-1 combines with J gene TRBJ2-5; 7 bases match TRBD1. Germline V gene sequence: CDR1 MNHNS, CDR2 SASEGT. The CDR3 totals 15 residues. After removal of 3 bases from V and 4 bases from J, the junction contained 8 bases not matched to a gene. The DNA of the CDR3 is TGTGCCAGCAGTGATGTCTCCGGGACAGTAGAGACCCAGTACTTC. Translated: CASSDVSGTVETQYF.